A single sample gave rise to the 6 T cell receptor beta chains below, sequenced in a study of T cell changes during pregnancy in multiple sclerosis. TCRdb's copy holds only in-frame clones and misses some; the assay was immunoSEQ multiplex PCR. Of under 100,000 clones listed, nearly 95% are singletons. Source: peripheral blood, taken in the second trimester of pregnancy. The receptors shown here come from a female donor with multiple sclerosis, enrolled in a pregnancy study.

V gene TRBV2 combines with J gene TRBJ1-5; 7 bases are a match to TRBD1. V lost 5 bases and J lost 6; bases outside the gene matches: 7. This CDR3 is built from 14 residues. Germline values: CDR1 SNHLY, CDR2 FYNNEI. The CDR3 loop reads CASSLDRVPQPQHF. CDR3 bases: TGTGCCAGCAGTCTCGACAGGGTGCCTCAGCCCCAGCATTTT. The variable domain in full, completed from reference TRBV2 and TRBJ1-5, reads EPEVTQTPSHQVTQMGQEVILRCVPISNHLYFYWYRQILGQKVEFLVSFYNNEISEKSEIFDDQFSVERPDGSNFTLKIRSTKLEDSAMYFCASSLDRVPQPQHFGDGTRLSIL.

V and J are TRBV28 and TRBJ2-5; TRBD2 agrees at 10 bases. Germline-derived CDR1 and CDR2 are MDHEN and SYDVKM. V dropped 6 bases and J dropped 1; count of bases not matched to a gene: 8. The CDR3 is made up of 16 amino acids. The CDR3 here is CASSRGLAATQETQYF. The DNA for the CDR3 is TGTGCCAGCAGCCGAGGACTAGCGGCGACCCAAGAGACCCAGTACTTC.

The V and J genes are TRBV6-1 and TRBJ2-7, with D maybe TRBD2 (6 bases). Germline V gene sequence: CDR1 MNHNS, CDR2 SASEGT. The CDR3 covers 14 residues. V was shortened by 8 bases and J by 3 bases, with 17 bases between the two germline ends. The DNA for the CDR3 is TGTGCCAGCGGATACACGGGCGGGAACTACGAGCAGTACTTC. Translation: CASGYTGGNYEQYF.

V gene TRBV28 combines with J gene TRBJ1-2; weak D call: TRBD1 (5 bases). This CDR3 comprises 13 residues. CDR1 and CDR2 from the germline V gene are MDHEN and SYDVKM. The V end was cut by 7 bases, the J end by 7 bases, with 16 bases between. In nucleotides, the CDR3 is TGTGCCAGCATTTCGGGGGGGGTTGGTGGCTACACCTTC. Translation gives CASISGGVGGYTF.

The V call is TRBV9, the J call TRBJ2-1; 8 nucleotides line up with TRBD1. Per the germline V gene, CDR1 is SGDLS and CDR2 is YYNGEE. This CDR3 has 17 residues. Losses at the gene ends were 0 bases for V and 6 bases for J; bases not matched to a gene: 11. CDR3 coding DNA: TGTGCCAGCAGCGTAGACGGACAGGGACTTACTTCCAATGAGCAGTTCTTC. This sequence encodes CASSVDGQGLTSNEQFF.

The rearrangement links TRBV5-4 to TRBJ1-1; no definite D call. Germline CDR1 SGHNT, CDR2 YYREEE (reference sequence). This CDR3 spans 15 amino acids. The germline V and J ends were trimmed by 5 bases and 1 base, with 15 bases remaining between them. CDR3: CASSRASSGNTEAFF. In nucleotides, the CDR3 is TGTGCCAGCAGTAGAGCGAGTTCGGGGAACACTGAAGCTTTCTTT.